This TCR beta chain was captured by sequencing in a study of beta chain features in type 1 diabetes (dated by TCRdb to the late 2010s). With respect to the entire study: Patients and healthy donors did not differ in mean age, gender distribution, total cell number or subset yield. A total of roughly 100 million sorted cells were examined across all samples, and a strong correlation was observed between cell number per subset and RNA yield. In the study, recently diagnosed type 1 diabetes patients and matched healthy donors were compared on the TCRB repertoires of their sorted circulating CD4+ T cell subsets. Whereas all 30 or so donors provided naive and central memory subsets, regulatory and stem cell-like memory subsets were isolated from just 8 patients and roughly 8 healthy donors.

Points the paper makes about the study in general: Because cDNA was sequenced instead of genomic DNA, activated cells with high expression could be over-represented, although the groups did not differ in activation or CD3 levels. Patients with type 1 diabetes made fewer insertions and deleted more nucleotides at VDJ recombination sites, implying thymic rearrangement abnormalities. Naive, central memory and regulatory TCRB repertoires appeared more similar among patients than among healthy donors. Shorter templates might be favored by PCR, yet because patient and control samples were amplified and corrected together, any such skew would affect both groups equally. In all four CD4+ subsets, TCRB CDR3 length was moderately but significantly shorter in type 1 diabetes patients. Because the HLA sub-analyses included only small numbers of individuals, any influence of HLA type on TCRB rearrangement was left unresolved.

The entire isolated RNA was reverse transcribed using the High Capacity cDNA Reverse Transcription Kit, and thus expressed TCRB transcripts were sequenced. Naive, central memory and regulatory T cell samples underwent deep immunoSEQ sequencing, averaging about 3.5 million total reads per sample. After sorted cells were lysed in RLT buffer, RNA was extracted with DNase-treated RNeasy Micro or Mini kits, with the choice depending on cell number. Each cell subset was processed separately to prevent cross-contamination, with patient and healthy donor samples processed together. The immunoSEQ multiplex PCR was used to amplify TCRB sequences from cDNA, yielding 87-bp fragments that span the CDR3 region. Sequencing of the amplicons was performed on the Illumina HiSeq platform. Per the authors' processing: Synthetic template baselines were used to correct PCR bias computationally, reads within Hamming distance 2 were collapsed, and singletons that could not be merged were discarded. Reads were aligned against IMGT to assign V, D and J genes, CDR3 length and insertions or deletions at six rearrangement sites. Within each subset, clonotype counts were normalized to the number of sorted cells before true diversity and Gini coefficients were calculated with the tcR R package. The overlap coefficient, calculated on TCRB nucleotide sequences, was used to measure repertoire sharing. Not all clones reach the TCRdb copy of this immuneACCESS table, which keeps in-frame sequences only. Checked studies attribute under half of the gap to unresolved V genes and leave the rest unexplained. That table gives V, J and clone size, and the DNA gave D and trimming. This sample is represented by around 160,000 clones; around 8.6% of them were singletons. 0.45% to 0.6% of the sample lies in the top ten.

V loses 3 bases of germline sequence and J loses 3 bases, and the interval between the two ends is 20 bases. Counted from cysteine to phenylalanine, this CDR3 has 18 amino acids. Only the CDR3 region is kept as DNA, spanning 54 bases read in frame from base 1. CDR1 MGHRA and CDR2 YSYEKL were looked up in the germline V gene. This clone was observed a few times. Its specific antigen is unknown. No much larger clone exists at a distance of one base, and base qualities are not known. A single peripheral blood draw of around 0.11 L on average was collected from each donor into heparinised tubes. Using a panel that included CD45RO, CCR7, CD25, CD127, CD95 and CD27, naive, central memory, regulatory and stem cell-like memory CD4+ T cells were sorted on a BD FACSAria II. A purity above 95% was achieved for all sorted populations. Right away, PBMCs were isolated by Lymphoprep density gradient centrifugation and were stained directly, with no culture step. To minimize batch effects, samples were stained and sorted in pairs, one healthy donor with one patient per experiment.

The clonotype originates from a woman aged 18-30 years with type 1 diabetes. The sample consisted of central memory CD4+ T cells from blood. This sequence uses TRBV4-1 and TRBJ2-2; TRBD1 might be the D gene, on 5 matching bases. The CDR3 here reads CASSHDSRGSDYTGELFF. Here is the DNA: TGCGCCAGCAGCCATGACAGCCGCGGATCAGACTACACCGGGGAGCTGTTTTTT.